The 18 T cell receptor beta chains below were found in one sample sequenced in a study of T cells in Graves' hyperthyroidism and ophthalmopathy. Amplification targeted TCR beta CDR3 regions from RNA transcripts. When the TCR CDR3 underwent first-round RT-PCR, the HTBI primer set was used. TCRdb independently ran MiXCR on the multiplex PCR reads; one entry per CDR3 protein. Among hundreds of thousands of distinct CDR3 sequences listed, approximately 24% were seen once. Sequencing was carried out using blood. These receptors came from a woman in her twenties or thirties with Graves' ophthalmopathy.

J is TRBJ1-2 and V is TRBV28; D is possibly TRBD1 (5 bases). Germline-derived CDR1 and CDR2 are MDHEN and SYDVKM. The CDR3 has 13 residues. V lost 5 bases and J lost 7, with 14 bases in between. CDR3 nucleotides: TGTGCCAGCAGTCCCCCAGGGATCCGTGGCTACACCTTC. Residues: CASSPPGIRGYTF.

The CDR3 sequence: CASTRQGTPGNTIYF. Written as DNA, the CDR3 is TGTGCCAGCACCCGACAGGGGACGCCTGGAAACACCATATATTTT. The chain uses TRBV12-3 or TRBV12-4 and TRBJ1-3, with 8 bases aligning to TRBD1. Trimming at V came to 7 bases and at J to 2 bases, leaving 7 bases not matched to a gene. CDR3 length: 15 residues.

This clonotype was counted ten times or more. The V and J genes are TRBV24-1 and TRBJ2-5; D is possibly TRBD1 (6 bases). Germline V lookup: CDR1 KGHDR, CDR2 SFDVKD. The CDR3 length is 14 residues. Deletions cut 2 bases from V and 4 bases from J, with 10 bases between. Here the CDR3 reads CATSDSQGGETQYF. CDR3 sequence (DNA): TGTGCCACCAGTGATTCACAGGGTGGAGAGACCCAGTACTTC.

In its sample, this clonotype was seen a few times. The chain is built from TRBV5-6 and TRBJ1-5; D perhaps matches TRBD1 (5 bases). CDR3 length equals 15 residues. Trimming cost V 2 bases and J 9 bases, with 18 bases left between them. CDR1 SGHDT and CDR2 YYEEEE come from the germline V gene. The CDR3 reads CASSFRRGRFGPQHF. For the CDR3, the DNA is TGTGCCAGCAGCTTCCGGAGGGGCCGGTTTGGGCCCCAGCATTTT.

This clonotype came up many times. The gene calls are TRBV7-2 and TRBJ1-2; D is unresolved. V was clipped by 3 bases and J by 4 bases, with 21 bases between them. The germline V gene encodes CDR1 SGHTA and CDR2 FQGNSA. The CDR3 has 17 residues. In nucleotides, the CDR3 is TGTGCCAGCAGCTTCTCGAGCGGGGAGGGAACGAGCTATGGCTACACCTTC. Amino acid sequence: CASSFSSGEGTSYGYTF.

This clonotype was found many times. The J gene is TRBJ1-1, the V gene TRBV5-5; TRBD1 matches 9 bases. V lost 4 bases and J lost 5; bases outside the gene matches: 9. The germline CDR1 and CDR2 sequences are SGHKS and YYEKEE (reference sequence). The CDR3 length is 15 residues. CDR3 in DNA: TGTGCCAGCAGCGTCCCGGGACAGGGTAGGACTGAAGCTTTCTTT. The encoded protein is CASSVPGQGRTEAFF.

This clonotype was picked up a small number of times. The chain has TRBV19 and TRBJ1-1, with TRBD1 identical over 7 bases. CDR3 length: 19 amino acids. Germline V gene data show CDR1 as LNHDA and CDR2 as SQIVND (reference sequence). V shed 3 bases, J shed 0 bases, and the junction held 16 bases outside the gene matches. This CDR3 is CASSISAVGQKRMNTEAFF. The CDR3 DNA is TGTGCCAGTAGTATTTCAGCCGTGGGACAGAAAAGAATGAACACTGAAGCTTTCTTT. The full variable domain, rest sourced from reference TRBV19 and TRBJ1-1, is DGGITQSPKYLFRKEGQNVTLSCEQNLNHDAMYWYRQDPGQGLRLIYYSQIVNDFQKGDIAEGYSVSREKKESFPLTVTSAQKNPTAFYLCASSISAVGQKRMNTEAFFGQGTRLTVV.

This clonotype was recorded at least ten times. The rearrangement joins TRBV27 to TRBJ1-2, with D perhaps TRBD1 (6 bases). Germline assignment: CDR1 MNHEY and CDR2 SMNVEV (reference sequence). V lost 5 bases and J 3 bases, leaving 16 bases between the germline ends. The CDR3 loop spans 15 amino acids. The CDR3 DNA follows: TGTGCCAGCAGTACAACAGGTGGGGGGCACTATGGCTACACCTTC. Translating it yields CASSTTGGGHYGYTF.

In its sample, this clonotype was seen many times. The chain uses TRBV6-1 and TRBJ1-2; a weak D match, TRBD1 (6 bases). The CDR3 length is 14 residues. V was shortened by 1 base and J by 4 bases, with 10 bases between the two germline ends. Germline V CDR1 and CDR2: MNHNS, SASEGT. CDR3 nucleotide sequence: TGTGCCAGCAGTGAAGAGGGGGGGGGCTATGGCTACACCTTC. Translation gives CASSEEGGGYGYTF.

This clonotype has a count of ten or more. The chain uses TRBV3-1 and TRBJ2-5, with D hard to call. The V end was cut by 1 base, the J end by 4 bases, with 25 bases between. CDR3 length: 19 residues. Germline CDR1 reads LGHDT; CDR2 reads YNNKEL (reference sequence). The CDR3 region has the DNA TGTGCCAGCAGCCAAGTCCCCCAGGACCTCCACCTCAGTACAGAGACCCAGTACTTC. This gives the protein CASSQVPQDLHLSTETQYF.

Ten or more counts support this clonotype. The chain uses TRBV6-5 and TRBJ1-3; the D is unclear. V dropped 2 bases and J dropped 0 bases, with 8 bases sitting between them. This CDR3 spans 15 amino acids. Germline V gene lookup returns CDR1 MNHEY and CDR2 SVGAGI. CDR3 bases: TGTGCCAGCAGTTACCAAATCAGCTCTGGAAACACCATATATTTT. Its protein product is CASSYQISSGNTIYF.

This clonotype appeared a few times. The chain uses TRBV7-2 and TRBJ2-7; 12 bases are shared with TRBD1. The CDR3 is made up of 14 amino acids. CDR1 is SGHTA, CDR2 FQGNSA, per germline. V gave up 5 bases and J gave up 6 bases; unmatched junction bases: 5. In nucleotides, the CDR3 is TGTGCCAGCAGCCTAGGGACAGGGGGCGGCGAGCAGTACTTC. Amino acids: CASSLGTGGGEQYF.

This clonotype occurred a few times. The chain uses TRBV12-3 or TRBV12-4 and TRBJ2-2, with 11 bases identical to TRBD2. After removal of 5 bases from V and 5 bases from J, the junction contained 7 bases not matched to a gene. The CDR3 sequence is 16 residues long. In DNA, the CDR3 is TGTGCCAGCAGTAACCTAGCGGGGGGCTCTACCGGGGAGCTGTTTTTT. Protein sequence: CASSNLAGGSTGELFF.

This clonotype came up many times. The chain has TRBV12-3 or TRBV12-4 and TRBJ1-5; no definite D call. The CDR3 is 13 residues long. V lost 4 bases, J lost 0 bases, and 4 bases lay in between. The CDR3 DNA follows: TGTGCCAGCAGTTCGGGTAGCAATCAGCCCCAGCATTTT. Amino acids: CASSSGSNQPQHF.

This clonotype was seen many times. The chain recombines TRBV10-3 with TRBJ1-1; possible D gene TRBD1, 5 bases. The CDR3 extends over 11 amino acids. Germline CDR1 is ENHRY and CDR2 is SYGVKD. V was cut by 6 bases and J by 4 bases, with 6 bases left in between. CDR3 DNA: TGTGCCATCAGAGGGGCCACTGAAGCTTTCTTT. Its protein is CAIRGATEAFF.

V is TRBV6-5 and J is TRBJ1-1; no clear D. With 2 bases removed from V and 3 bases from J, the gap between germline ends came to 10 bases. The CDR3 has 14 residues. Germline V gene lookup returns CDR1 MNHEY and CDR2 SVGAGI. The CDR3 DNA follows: TGTGCCAGCAGTTACGAGCCAGTAGACACTGAAGCTTTCTTT. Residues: CASSYEPVDTEAFF.

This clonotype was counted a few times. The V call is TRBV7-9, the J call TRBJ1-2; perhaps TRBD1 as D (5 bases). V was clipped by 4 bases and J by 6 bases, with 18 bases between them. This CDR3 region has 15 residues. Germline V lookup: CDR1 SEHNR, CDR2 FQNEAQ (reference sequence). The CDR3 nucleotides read TGTGCCAGCAGCTCTAGAGGGGACGGGTTGGATGGCTACACCTTC. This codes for CASSSRGDGLDGYTF.

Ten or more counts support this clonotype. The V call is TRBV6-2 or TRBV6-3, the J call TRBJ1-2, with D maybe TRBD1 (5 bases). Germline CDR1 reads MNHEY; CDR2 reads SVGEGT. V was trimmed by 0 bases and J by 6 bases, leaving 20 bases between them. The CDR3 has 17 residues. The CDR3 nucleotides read TGTGCCAGCAGTTACTCGATCCGACACCCAGTAGGGGATGGCTACACCTTC. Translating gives CASSYSIRHPVGDGYTF.